Following are 14 T cell receptor beta chains from one sample sequenced in a study of cytomegalovirus exposure and HLA in healthy donors. Vbeta (60) and Jbeta (13) primers were used in the PCR. TCRdb's table, derived via immunoSEQ multiplex PCR, lists solely in-frame clones and lacks some. The table records 120,000 or so clones, over 60% of them present only once. The specimen was PBMCs. These TCRs come from a man aged 25 to 45 in good health and CMV-seronegative.

The chain combines TRBV29-1 with TRBJ2-1, with 14 positions matching TRBD2. V dropped 5 bases and J dropped 5; count of bases not matched to a gene: 2. In germline, CDR1 is SQVTM, CDR2 ANQGSEA. The length of the CDR3 is 14 residues. The CDR3 loop is CSVSTSGRDNEQFF. CDR3 DNA: TGCAGCGTTTCGACTAGCGGGAGGGACAATGAGCAGTTCTTC.

The CDR3: CASSFTPTDTQYF. The DNA of the CDR3 is TGTGCCAGCAGTTTTACTCCCACAGATACGCAGTATTTT. V is TRBV27 and J is TRBJ2-3; D remains unclear. CDR3 length equals 13 residues. Trimming left V 3 bases short and J 2 bases short, with 6 bases between. From germline, CDR1 is MNHEY and CDR2 SMNVEV (reference sequence).

The chain joins TRBV27 to TRBJ1-2, with a tentative D call TRBD1 (6 bases). Germline CDR1 and CDR2: MNHEY and SMNVEV (reference sequence). The CDR3 spans 14 residues. V was cut by 3 bases and J by 3 bases, with 11 bases left in between. The chain's CDR3 is CASSFSGGDYGYTF. The CDR3 DNA reads as TGTGCCAGCAGTTTCTCTGGGGGCGACTATGGCTACACCTTC.

In this sample, this clone turned up once. This chain connects TRBV6-1 to TRBJ1-5; possible D gene TRBD1, 6 bases. The germline CDR1 and CDR2 sequences are MNHNS and SASEGT. The CDR3 covers 16 residues. Trimming removed 4 bases from V and 3 bases from J, with 16 bases in between. The CDR3 loop is CASSALRQVYNQPQHF. In DNA form, the CDR3 reads TGTGCCAGCAGTGCGCTACGACAGGTGTACAATCAGCCCCAGCATTTT.

The chain links TRBV5-1 to TRBJ2-7; 7 nucleotides line up with TRBD1. J was trimmed by 11 bases and V by 0 bases; bases with no gene match: 8. Germline CDR1 reads SGHRS; CDR2 reads YFSETQ. CDR3 length equals 13 residues. CDR3 protein: CASSLDRGREEYF. The CDR3 nucleotides are TGCGCCAGCAGCTTGGACAGGGGTCGAGAAGAGTACTTC.

This rearrangement joins TRBV28 to TRBJ2-5; D ambiguous. The germline V gene has CDR1 MDHEN and CDR2 SYDVKM. This CDR3 is 12 amino acids long. V lost 6 bases and J lost 5, with 10 bases in between. In DNA form, the CDR3 reads TGTGCCAGCAGCTCATCGCGGGAGACCCAGTACTTC. This encodes CASSSSRETQYF.

This rearrangement joins TRBV4-1 to TRBJ2-6; the match to TRBD1 covers 8 bases. This CDR3 region has 17 residues. CDR1 is MGHRA and CDR2 is YSYEKL in the germline V gene. V lost 1 base to trimming and J lost 2 bases; unmatched junction nucleotides: 4. The CDR3: CASSQGDRGTGANVLTF. DNA of the CDR3: TGCGCCAGCAGCCAAGGCGACAGGGGCACTGGGGCCAACGTCCTGACTTTC.

About this clone: A read error may produce the germline difference seen at one junction end. Other DNA sequences in the same sample also yield this CDR3. The chain uses TRBV6-5 and TRBJ2-7; D perhaps matches TRBD2 (5 bases). There are 14 residues in the CDR3. From germline, CDR1 is MNHEY and CDR2 SVGAGI. CDR3 in DNA: TGTGCCAGCAGTTACTCTCCGGGATCCTACGAACAGTACTTC. This encodes CASSYSPGSYEQYF.

This sequence joins TRBV4-2 and TRBJ2-7, with 7 nucleotides matching TRBD1. The CDR3 length is 14 residues. V shed 5 bases, J shed 5 bases, and the junction held 9 bases outside the gene matches. In germline, CDR1 is LGHNA, CDR2 YNFKEQ. The CDR3 DNA reads as TGTGCCAGCAGCTCCGTCGGGACAGCCGACGAGCAGTACTTC. This gives the protein CASSSVGTADEQYF.

The V gene is TRBV30, the J gene TRBJ1-6, with D tentatively TRBD1 (6 bases). The CDR3 sequence is 18 residues long. The germline V gene encodes CDR1 GTSNPN and CDR2 SVGIG (reference sequence). Deletions cut 0 bases from V and 7 bases from J, with 22 bases between. The CDR3 DNA sequence: TGTGCCTGGAGTGTACTAGACAGGTTCAGAGGATTCAATTCACCCCTCCACTTT. This sequence encodes CAWSVLDRFRGFNSPLHF.

V gene TRBV7-2 combines with J gene TRBJ2-1, with 9 positions matching TRBD2. The CDR3 consists of 16 residues. Germline trimming cut 1 base from V and 7 bases from J; bases unmatched to any gene: 8. Germline V gives CDR1 SGHTA, CDR2 FQGNSA. The CDR3 DNA is TGTGCCAGCAGCTTAGTGGCGGGGGGGCCCCCTAATGAGCAGTTCTTC. This gives the protein CASSLVAGGPPNEQFF.

The chain joins TRBV6-1 to TRBJ1-2, with unresolved D. Trimming removed 2 bases at V and 4 bases at J, with 8 bases between. Germline V gene data show CDR1 as MNHNS and CDR2 as SASEGT. This CDR3 region has 13 residues. The CDR3 sequence is CASSERVIYGYTF. CDR3 bases: TGTGCCAGCAGTGAAAGAGTCATCTATGGCTACACCTTC.

The chain has TRBV7-8 and TRBJ1-1; D uncertain. Germline values: CDR1 SGHVS, CDR2 FQNEAQ. The CDR3 runs 13 residues. V was pared by 7 bases and J by 3 bases, with 12 bases between. CDR3: CASTLGLHTEAFF. The CDR3 DNA is TGTGCCAGCACCCTAGGCCTACACACTGAAGCTTTCTTT.

The CDR3 region is CASSPIPGTVIYGYTF. In DNA form, the CDR3 reads TGTGCCAGCAGTCCTATCCCCGGGACAGTGATCTATGGCTACACCTTC. The rearrangement links TRBV27 to TRBJ1-2; the match to TRBD1 covers 7 bases. The CDR3 totals 16 residues. Germline V gene data show CDR1 as MNHEY and CDR2 as SMNVEV (reference sequence). After removal of 5 bases from V and 4 bases from J, the junction contained 13 bases not matched to a gene.